This passage covers 5 T cell receptor beta chains from one sample sequenced in a study of T cell responses to AZD1222 COVID-19 vaccine. The repertoire was sequenced with immunoSEQ multiplex PCR; TCRdb's copy has only in-frame clones and lacks some. The sample records about 130,000 clones, more than 80% being singletons. This material consisted of peripheral blood, taken 28 days after the second AZD1222 dose. The source of these receptors is an adult who received the AZD1222 COVID-19 vaccine.

The gene calls are TRBV24-1 and TRBJ1-6, with TRBD1 matching over 8 bases. CDR1 and CDR2 from the germline V gene are KGHDR and SFDVKD. This CDR3 spans 16 amino acids. Unmatched junction bases numbered 10, after V lost 4 bases and J lost 9 bases. The CDR3 loop reads CATSDPRQGAGSPLHF. CDR3 in DNA: TGTGCCACCAGTGACCCACGGCAGGGGGCCGGTTCACCCCTCCACTTT.

The rearrangement uses TRBV10-3 and TRBJ1-4, with 8 bases matching TRBD1. Germline trimming cut 2 bases from V and 8 bases from J; bases unmatched to any gene: 7. The CDR3 extends over 15 amino acids. The germline gives CDR1 ENHRY, CDR2 SYGVKD. The CDR3 reads CAISEIGQGGEKLFF. CDR3 sequence (DNA): TGTGCCATCAGTGAGATTGGACAGGGTGGCGAAAAACTGTTTTTT.

The CDR3 DNA reads as TGCGCCAGCAGCCAAGGGACAGATAATTCACCCCTCCACTTT. Its protein is CASSQGTDNSPLHF. This chain uses TRBV4-1 with TRBJ1-6; TRBD1 might be the D (6 bases). V lost 1 base and J lost 5, with 6 bases in between. CDR3 length equals 14 residues. Germline CDR1 and CDR2: MGHRA and YSYEKL.

The genes are TRBV7-6 and TRBJ2-3; 10 bases match TRBD1. V lost 5 bases and J lost 4; bases outside the gene matches: 6. The CDR3 spans 15 residues. Germline loops: CDR1 SGHVS, CDR2 FNYEAQ. The CDR3 region is CASSPGTGVADTQYF. CDR3 bases: TGTGCCAGCAGCCCCGGGACAGGGGTCGCAGATACGCAGTATTTT.

The V call is TRBV30, the J call TRBJ1-6; 8 nucleotides line up with TRBD1. J gave up 9 bases and V 7 bases, and 14 bases lay outside the gene matches. Germline V gene lookup returns CDR1 GTSNPN and CDR2 SVGIG (reference sequence). The CDR3 extends over 15 amino acids. CDR3 sequence reads: CASTSDRVHGSPLHF. DNA for the CDR3: TGTGCCTCAACGTCGGACAGGGTCCATGGTTCACCCCTCCACTTT.